The T cell receptor beta chain described here comes from a study of memory B cells and T cells in multiple sclerosis. Measured with immunoSEQ multiplex PCR; TCRdb has only the in-frame clones, and not every one. This table has approximately 47,000 clones, over 75% appearing once. The CDR3 runs 13 residues. Germline loops: CDR1 LNHDA, CDR2 SQIVND (reference sequence). V lost 5 bases to trimming and J lost 5 bases, with 12 bases between them. This clone turned up a few times. No antigen is known for it. After stimulus-free culture, autoproliferating CFSE-dim and non-proliferating CFSE-high T cells were sequenced separately. Pooled replicate wells came from around 5x10^7 CFSE-labeled PBMCs cultured roughly seven days without stimulus.

This sequence was found in a human donor with multiple sclerosis. This rearrangement joins TRBV19 to TRBJ1-2; D not resolved. The source material was PBMCs from blood kept in culture. The CDR3 region has the DNA TGTGCCAGTAGTTATACGACCCTATATGGCTACACCTTC. Translation gives CASSYTTLYGYTF.